Shown below are 2 T cell receptor beta chains from a single sample sequenced in a study of blood T cell repertoires in COVID-19. Assay used: immunoSEQ multiplex PCR; TCRdb lists only in-frame clones, some missing. The sample has tens of thousands of clones, about 70% seen once. The material sequenced was peripheral blood. These receptors were taken from a woman of 80 years or more with acute or convalescent COVID-19.

The chain employs TRBV2 and TRBJ2-1, with 9 bases identical to TRBD1. The CDR3 spans 14 residues. Germline CDR1 SNHLY, CDR2 FYNNEI. Trimming removed 6 bases from V and 7 bases from J; junction bases left unmatched: 7. For the CDR3, the DNA is TGTGCCAGCAGAGCCCGGGACAGGGCAAATGAGCAGTTCTTC. This translates into CASRARDRANEQFF.

This sequence joins TRBV10-1 and TRBJ2-5; 8 nucleotides align to TRBD1. Germline lookup yields CDR1 WNHNN and CDR2 SYGVQD (reference sequence). The trim removed 8 bases at V and 9 bases at J, leaving 14 bases unmatched. This CDR3 has 14 residues. CDR3 amino acids: CASPTGAAKFAQYF. The CDR3 DNA reads TGCGCCAGCCCGACAGGGGCCGCTAAATTCGCCCAGTACTTC.